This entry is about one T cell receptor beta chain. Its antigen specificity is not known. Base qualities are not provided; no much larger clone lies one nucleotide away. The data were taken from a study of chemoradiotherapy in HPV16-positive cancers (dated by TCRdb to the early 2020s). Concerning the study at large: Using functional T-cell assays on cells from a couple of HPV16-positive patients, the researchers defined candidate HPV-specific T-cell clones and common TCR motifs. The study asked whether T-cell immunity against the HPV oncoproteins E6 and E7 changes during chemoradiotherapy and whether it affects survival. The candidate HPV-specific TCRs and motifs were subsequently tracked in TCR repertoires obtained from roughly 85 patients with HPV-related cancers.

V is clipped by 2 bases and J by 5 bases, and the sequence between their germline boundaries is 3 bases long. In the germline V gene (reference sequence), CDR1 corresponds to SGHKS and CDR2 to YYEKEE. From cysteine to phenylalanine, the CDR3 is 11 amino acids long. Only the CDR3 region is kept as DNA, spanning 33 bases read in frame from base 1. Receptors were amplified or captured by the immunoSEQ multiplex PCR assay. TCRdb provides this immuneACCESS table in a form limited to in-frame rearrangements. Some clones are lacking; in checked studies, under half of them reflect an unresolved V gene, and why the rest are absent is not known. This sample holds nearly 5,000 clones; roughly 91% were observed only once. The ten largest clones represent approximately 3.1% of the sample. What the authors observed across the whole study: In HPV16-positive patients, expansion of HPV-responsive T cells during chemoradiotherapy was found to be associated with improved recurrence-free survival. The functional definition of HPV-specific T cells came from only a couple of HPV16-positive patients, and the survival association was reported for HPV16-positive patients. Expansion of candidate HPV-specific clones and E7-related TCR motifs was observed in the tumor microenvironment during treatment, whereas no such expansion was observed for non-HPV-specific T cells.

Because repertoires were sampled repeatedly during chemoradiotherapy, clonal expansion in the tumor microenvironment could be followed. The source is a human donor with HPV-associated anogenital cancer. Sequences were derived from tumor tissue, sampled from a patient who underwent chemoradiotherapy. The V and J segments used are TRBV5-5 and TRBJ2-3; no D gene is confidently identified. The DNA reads TGTGCCAGCAGCTTAGGAGATACGCAGTATTTT. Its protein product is CASSLGDTQYF.